This TCR beta chain was captured in a study of blood T cell repertoires in COVID-19. For the study at large: Spain, Italy and the United States supplied samples that represented acute and convalescent COVID-19. From T cells, B-cell-depleted T cells, or PBMCs came the material, which was cDNA or gDNA.

Seattle's enrolled individuals joined amid active infection and were then monitored longitudinally. Trimming stripped 3 bases from V and 5 bases from J, with 11 bases between. This CDR3 region has 14 residues. Per germline, CDR1 DFQATT and CDR2 SNEGSKA (reference sequence). In the study's own analysis: The assay estimated nucleated cells by amplifying reference gene primers. Clones were sequenced by immunoSEQ multiplex PCR, and TCRdb holds only the in-frame ones, with some missing. Clone size and the V and J calls come from that table; the DNA yielded D and trimming. The profile shows under 250,000 clones, around 88% of them singletons.

The sample consisted of peripheral blood. The V gene is TRBV20-1, the J gene TRBJ1-6; no firm D call. The receptor's source is a woman in her 30s with COVID-19, enrolled during active disease. The CDR3 nucleotides are TGCAGTGCTAGTCTCGACGGGGATAATTCACCCCTCCACTTT. This sequence encodes CSASLDGDNSPLHF.